This T cell receptor (beta chain) was captured by sequencing in a study of blood T cells in healthy people across ages. About the study: Template switching retrieved approximately one barcoded beta molecule for each two T cells.

A second PCR of about 7 to 12 cycles used a sample-barcoded 5' primer and a J-beta primer mix. TCRdb re-analysed the 5' RACE reads in MiXCR, keeping a single row per CDR3 protein. The sample consists of hundreds of thousands of distinct CDR3 sequences, less than 45% of them appearing once. Peripheral blood from each donor was collected in a volume of about 10 milliliters. Samples each yielded at least 6 micrograms of total RNA. The sample was blood. This sequence was found in an elderly man in good health.

The chain's CDR3 is CASSQLTSGSHEQYF. The CDR3 DNA is TGTGCCAGCAGTCAACTGACTAGCGGGAGCCACGAGCAGTACTTC. V is TRBV27 and J is TRBJ2-7; 12 bases line up with TRBD2. The CDR3 totals 15 residues. V shed 5 bases, J shed 5 bases, and the junction held 7 bases outside the gene matches. Germline V gene lookup returns CDR1 MNHEY and CDR2 SMNVEV (reference sequence).